Below, 24 T cell receptor beta chains from the same sample are listed, as sequenced in a study of T cells after somatic rescue of genetic block. Profiling relied on immunoSEQ multiplex PCR, and the TCRdb table lists in-frame clones only, not all of them. This table has 10,000 to 15,000 clones, 65% to 75% appearing once. The sample taken for sequencing was peripheral blood mononuclear cells (PBMCs). These receptor sequences come from a boy younger than 18.

The chain links TRBV9 to TRBJ1-4, with a weak D call TRBD1 (6 bases). Trimming took off 0 bases at V and 3 bases at J, with 9 bases between the two ends. This CDR3 region has 15 residues. In germline, CDR1 is SGDLS, CDR2 YYNGEE. In nucleotides, the CDR3 is TGTGCCAGCAGCGTAGCGGGGGCTGCTAATGAAAAACTGTTTTTT. As protein: CASSVAGAANEKLFF.

This chain connects TRBV11-2 to TRBJ2-1; a weak D match, TRBD1 (6 bases). CDR1 and CDR2 (germline): SGHAT, FQNNGV. V lost 5 bases, J lost 5 bases, and 13 bases lay in between. The CDR3 covers 14 residues. CDR3 in DNA: TGTGCCAGCAGCATTCGACAGGATCACAATGAGCAGTTCTTC. It specifies CASSIRQDHNEQFF.

J is TRBJ2-7 and V is TRBV6-5; TRBD1 is a possible D gene (6 bases). Trimming stripped 7 bases from V and 3 bases from J, with 16 bases between. The CDR3 contains 14 residues. CDR1 is MNHEY and CDR2 is SVGAGI in the germline V gene. The CDR3 sequence: CASNSRGRGYEQYF. Here the CDR3 DNA reads TGTGCCAGCAATAGCCGGGGCAGGGGCTACGAGCAGTACTTC.

The chain joins TRBV2 to TRBJ2-3; D is unresolved. Between the trimmed V and J ends, which lost 4 bases and 0 bases, there was a span of 8 bases. The CDR3 is 14 residues long. From germline, CDR1 is SNHLY and CDR2 FYNNEI. The CDR3 nucleotides read TGTGCCAGCAGTGGGCGAACTAGCACAGATACGCAGTATTTT. Its protein is CASSGRTSTDTQYF. Full variable domain (outside the CDR3, taken from reference TRBV2 and TRBJ2-3): EPEVTQTPSHQVTQMGQEVILRCVPISNHLYFYWYRQILGQKVEFLVSFYNNEISEKSEIFDDQFSVERPDGSNFTLKIRSTKLEDSAMYFCASSGRTSTDTQYFGPGTRLTVL.

The chain links TRBV7-9 to TRBJ2-1; D not resolved. The CDR3 totals 14 residues. The V end lost 1 base, the J end lost 3 bases, and 7 bases lay between the germline ends. Germline V lookup: CDR1 SEHNR, CDR2 FQNEAQ (reference sequence). The CDR3 here is CASSLVELYNEQFF. CDR3 bases: TGTGCCAGCAGCTTAGTGGAGCTCTACAATGAGCAGTTCTTC.

The genes are TRBV28 and TRBJ1-4; the D gene is possibly TRBD1 (5 bases). The V and J ends lost 5 bases and 3 bases respectively, with 19 bases between them. This CDR3 contains 17 residues. CDR1 and CDR2 from the germline V gene are MDHEN and SYDVKM. The CDR3 protein is CASSPPGRGWANEKLFF. DNA of the CDR3: TGTGCCAGCAGTCCCCCCGGTAGGGGATGGGCTAATGAAAAACTGTTTTTT.

J is TRBJ2-5 and V is TRBV5-1; D is uncertain. The CDR3 covers 15 residues. The V gene lost 4 bases and the J gene lost 4 bases, with 17 bases spanning the gap. CDR1 and CDR2 from the germline V gene are SGHRS and YFSETQ. CDR3: CASSDLWGMGETQYF. CDR3 DNA: TGCGCCAGCAGCGATCTCTGGGGTATGGGAGAGACCCAGTACTTC.

The rearrangement links TRBV18 to TRBJ2-5; D gene ambiguous. Germline V gives CDR1 KGHSH, CDR2 LQKENI. The CDR3 extends over 13 amino acids. V lost 4 bases, J lost 0 bases, and 6 bases lay in between. The DNA for the CDR3 is TGTGCCAGCTCACGCCTGTACCAAGAGACCCAGTACTTC. Its translation is CASSRLYQETQYF.

Notes on this clone: Other DNA sequences in this specimen translate into the identical CDR3. This chain connects TRBV29-1 to TRBJ2-7; 9 positions match TRBD1. Germline CDR1 and CDR2: SQVTM and ANQGSEA. The CDR3 covers 15 residues. V trimming: 5 bases; J trimming: 4 bases; junction bases outside the gene matches: 12. CDR3 in amino acids: CSVQDRGLLWYEQYF. CDR3 in DNA: TGCAGCGTTCAGGACAGGGGACTGCTTTGGTACGAGCAGTACTTC.

The chain carries TRBV27 and TRBJ2-7, with D possibly being TRBD1 (6 bases). Germline lookup yields CDR1 MNHEY and CDR2 SMNVEV (reference sequence). This CDR3 spans 14 amino acids. Trimming removed 2 bases at V and 4 bases at J, with 12 bases between. Written as DNA, the CDR3 is TGTGCCAGCAGTTTAAGGGGGAGTAGATACGAGCAGTACTTC. Translating it yields CASSLRGSRYEQYF.

The genes are TRBV30 and TRBJ2-3; possible D gene TRBD1, 5 bases. Per germline, CDR1 GTSNPN and CDR2 SVGIG (reference sequence). This CDR3 spans 14 amino acids. V was shortened by 2 bases and J by 5 bases, with 14 bases between the two germline ends. The CDR3: CAWSSLGAGDTQYF. CDR3 nucleotides: TGTGCCTGGAGTAGCTTAGGGGCCGGAGATACGCAGTATTTT. Based on the CDR3 plus reference TRBV30 and TRBJ2-3, the full variable domain is SQTIHQWPATLVQPVGSPLSLECTVEGTSNPNLYWYRQAAGRGLQLLFYSVGIGQISSEVPQNLSASRPQDRQFILSSKKLLLSDSGFYLCAWSSLGAGDTQYFGPGTRLTVL.

This chain links TRBV7-2 with TRBJ2-5, with 11 bases lining up with TRBD1. The length of the CDR3 is 15 residues. CDR1 is SGHTA and CDR2 is FQGNSA in the germline V gene. V shed 4 bases and J 5 bases; nucleotides not matched to a gene: 6. CDR3 DNA sequence: TGTGCCAGCAGCTCGCGGACAGGGGGCGCGGAGACCCAGTACTTC. It yields the protein CASSSRTGGAETQYF.

This clone was counted once. Here the CDR3 DNA reads TGTGCCAGCAGTTACACGGGGGATACGCAGTATTTT. Its translation: CASSYTGDTQYF. The J gene is TRBJ2-3, the V gene TRBV6-6; D might be TRBD2 (5 bases). Germline loops: CDR1 MNHNY, CDR2 SVGAGI (reference sequence). This CDR3 region has 12 residues. V gave up 2 bases and J gave up 6 bases, with 6 bases separating them.

This chain uses TRBV30 with TRBJ2-2; 9 bases are a match to TRBD1. J was trimmed by 6 bases and V by 0 bases; bases with no gene match: 11. Germline V gene sequence: CDR1 GTSNPN, CDR2 SVGIG (reference sequence). The CDR3 runs 17 residues. The CDR3 sequence is CAWSVPPGQGPPGELFF. CDR3 nucleotides: TGTGCCTGGAGTGTACCCCCGGGACAGGGACCCCCCGGGGAGCTGTTTTTT.

This chain links TRBV2 with TRBJ2-7, with a tentative D call TRBD1 (6 bases). V lost 8 bases, J lost 2 bases, and 16 bases lay in between. Germline lookup yields CDR1 SNHLY and CDR2 FYNNEI. This CDR3 comprises 14 residues. CDR3 loop: CASGKQGKPYEQYF. The CDR3 DNA reads TGTGCCAGCGGGAAACAGGGAAAACCCTACGAGCAGTACTTC.

The chain recombines TRBV2 with TRBJ2-1; 7 bases are a match to TRBD2. This CDR3 has 14 residues. Trimming at V came to 3 bases and at J to 4 bases, leaving 3 bases not matched to a gene. Germline-derived CDR1 and CDR2 are SNHLY and FYNNEI. CDR3 sequence reads: CASSEAGVYNEQFF. In DNA, the CDR3 is TGTGCCAGCAGTGAGGCGGGGGTTTACAATGAGCAGTTCTTC.

This clone showed up just a few times. The chain employs TRBV4-2 and TRBJ2-5; D possibly corresponds to TRBD1 (6 bases). This CDR3 comprises 15 residues. Germline CDR1 reads LGHNA; CDR2 reads YNFKEQ. V dropped 1 base and J dropped 4 bases, with 13 bases sitting between them. The CDR3 DNA follows: TGTGCCAGCAGCCAAGCCAGGGGTTCCGGAGAGACCCAGTACTTC. Its protein is CASSQARGSGETQYF.

V gene TRBV29-1 combines with J gene TRBJ1-2; D perhaps matches TRBD1 (5 bases). This CDR3 has 13 residues. Per the germline V gene, CDR1 is SQVTM and CDR2 is ANQGSEA. Trimming left V 3 bases short and J 1 base short, with 9 bases between. CDR3 bases: TGCAGCGTTGAGGCAGGGATTAACTATGGCTACACCTTC. This sequence encodes CSVEAGINYGYTF.

This chain joins TRBV28 and TRBJ1-5; TRBD1 matches at 11 bases. V lost 8 bases, J lost 0 bases, and 15 bases stayed unmatched. Germline CDR1 and CDR2: MDHEN and SYDVKM. This CDR3 contains 19 residues. The CDR3 spells CASRPYRDRGVISNQPQHF. In DNA, the CDR3 is TGTGCCAGCCGACCCTACCGGGACAGGGGGGTTATTAGCAATCAGCCCCAGCATTTT.

The V gene is TRBV30, the J gene TRBJ2-5; perhaps TRBD1 as D (5 bases). Trimming cost V 3 bases and J 1 base, with 9 bases left between them. CDR1 is GTSNPN and CDR2 is SVGIG in the germline V gene (reference sequence). The CDR3 runs 13 residues. The CDR3 loop reads CAWSPQGQETQYF. CDR3 coding DNA: TGTGCCTGGAGCCCCCAGGGCCAAGAGACCCAGTACTTC.

By sample fraction, this clone is medium-sized. The chain has TRBV7-9 and TRBJ2-1; the D is unclear. The CDR3 is 15 amino acids. The germline gives CDR1 SEHNR, CDR2 FQNEAQ (reference sequence). Trimming cost V 1 base and J 0 bases, with 7 bases left between them. Here the CDR3 reads CASSLDWGSYNEQFF. DNA of the CDR3: TGTGCCAGCAGCTTAGACTGGGGCTCCTACAATGAGCAGTTCTTC.

The table lists this clone with a few counts. The CDR3 is CAWRSAGANFNYGYTF. The CDR3 DNA is TGTGCCTGGAGATCCGCTGGGGCCAACTTTAACTATGGCTACACCTTC. V usage is TRBV30 and J usage is TRBJ1-2; D is perhaps TRBD1 (5 bases). This CDR3 comprises 16 residues. Looked up from germline, CDR1 is GTSNPN and CDR2 is SVGIG (reference sequence). Trimming pared 3 bases from V and 1 base from J, leaving 18 bases between.

The J gene is TRBJ2-1, the V gene TRBV9; no clear D gene. With 5 bases removed from V and 7 bases from J, the gap between germline ends came to 31 bases. The CDR3 runs to 19 residues. CDR1 and CDR2 (germline): SGDLS, YYNGEE. The CDR3 bases are TGTGCCAGCAGTCCTACTATACCTACTCTCGTTGCCGGGTGGAATGAGCAGTTCTTC. Translated, it gives CASSPTIPTLVAGWNEQFF.

The rearrangement joins TRBV10-1 to TRBJ2-7; D unresolved. Germline lookup yields CDR1 WNHNN and CDR2 SYGVQD (reference sequence). CDR3 length: 15 amino acids. Trimming removed 6 bases at V and 2 bases at J, with 17 bases between. CDR3 bases: TGCGCCAGCAGCGAAAAGGGATCCCTTGCCTACGAGCAGTACTTC. Its translation is CASSEKGSLAYEQYF.